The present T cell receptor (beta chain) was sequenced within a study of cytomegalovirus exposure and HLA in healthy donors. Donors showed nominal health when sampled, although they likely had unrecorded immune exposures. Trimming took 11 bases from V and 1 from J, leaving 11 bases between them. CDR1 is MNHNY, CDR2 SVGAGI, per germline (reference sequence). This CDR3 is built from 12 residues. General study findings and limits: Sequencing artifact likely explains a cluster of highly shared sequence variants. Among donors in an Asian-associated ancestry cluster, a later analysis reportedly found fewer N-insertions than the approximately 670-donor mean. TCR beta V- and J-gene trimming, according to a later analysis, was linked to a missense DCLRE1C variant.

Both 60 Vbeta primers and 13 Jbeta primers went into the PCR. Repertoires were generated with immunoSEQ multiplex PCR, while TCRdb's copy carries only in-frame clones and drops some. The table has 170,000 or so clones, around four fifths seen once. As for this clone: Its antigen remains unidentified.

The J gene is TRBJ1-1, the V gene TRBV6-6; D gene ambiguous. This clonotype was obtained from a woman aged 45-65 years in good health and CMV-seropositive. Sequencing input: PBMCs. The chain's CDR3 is CAAAQRNTEAFF. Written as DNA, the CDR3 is TGTGCCGCGGCCCAGCGGAACACTGAAGCTTTCTTT.